This paragraph reports one T cell receptor beta chain. The antigen is undetermined. Repertoires were generated with immunoSEQ multiplex PCR, while TCRdb's copy carries only in-frame clones and drops some. The table has about 120,000 clones, 85% to 90% seen once. From the 120-subject validation cohort, which was separate from the roughly 700-subject first cohort, the donors were drawn. This CDR3 is 17 amino acids long. V was clipped by 0 bases and J by 1 base; unmatched bases: 5. From germline, CDR1 is LGHNA and CDR2 YNFKEQ. This sample is drawn from a study of cytomegalovirus exposure and HLA in healthy donors. Study findings and constraints: The study put about 180 TCR beta chains on its list as cytomegalovirus-associated. Most TCR sequences proved rare, with some public TCRs found in many donors. TCR clusters originating in the first cohort tended to co-occur in the approximately 130 validation repertoires, according to a later analysis.

This chain uses TRBV4-2 with TRBJ2-2, with 7 bases fitting TRBD2. The sequencing input was PBMCs. The TCR originated in a woman aged 18-30 years in good health and CMV-seronegative. The CDR3 protein is CASSQEGLAVNTGELFF. The CDR3, as DNA: TGTGCCAGCAGCCAAGAAGGGCTAGCGGTGAACACCGGGGAGCTGTTTTTT.